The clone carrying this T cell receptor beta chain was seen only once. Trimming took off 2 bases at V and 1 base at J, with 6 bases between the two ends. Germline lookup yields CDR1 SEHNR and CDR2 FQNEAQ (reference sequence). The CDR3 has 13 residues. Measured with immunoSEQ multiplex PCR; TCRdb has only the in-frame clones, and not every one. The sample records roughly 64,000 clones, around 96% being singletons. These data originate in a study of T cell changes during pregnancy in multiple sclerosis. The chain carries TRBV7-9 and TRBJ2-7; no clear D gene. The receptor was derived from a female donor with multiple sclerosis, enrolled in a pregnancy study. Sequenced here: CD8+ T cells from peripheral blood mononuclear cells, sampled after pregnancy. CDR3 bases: TGTGCCAGCAGCTTATTCGGGTCCTACGAGCAGTACTTC. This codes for CASSLFGSYEQYF.